This T cell receptor (beta chain) is from a study of T cells in Graves' hyperthyroidism and ophthalmopathy. General study points: With a median lead of around 6.7 months before onset, the model predicted ophthalmopathy.

RNA transcripts were the template for amplifying TCR beta CDR3 regions. The HTBI primer set served for first-round RT-PCR of the TCR CDR3. TCRdb recomputed calls from the multiplex PCR reads with MiXCR, one row per CDR3 protein. Altogether approximately 480,000 distinct CDR3 sequences are present, less than 25% being singletons, with the ten largest covering less than 30%. V was clipped by 4 bases and J by 4 bases, with 8 bases between them. The CDR3 is made up of 13 amino acids. Germline CDR1 is SEHNR and CDR2 is FQNEAQ (reference sequence). Patients counted as stable if ophthalmopathy did not develop within 18 months. Researchers barred patients who had uncontrolled infection, other autoimmune disease, pregnancy or lactation. A remark on this clonotype: Its antigen is not known.

The V and J genes are TRBV7-9 and TRBJ1-5, with unresolved D. This sequence originates from a man younger than 30 with Graves' hyperthyroidism. The sample consisted of blood. CDR3 coding DNA: TGTGCCAGCAGCTCCAACACGAATCAGCCCCAGCATTTT. Translation: CASSSNTNQPQHF.